This T cell receptor beta chain is drawn from a study of blood T cells in healthy people across ages. Findings and limits, study-wide: From one million sequenced T cells, diversity estimates were lower bounds.

The CDR3 is made up of 14 amino acids. CDR1 and CDR2 (germline): DFQATT, SNEGSKA (reference sequence). Deletions cut 0 bases from V and 5 bases from J, with 13 bases between. Details on this clonotype: Its antigen remains unknown.

A sample-barcoded 5' primer and a J-beta primer mix were used in a second PCR of about 6 to 12 cycles. Each CDR3 protein gets one entry after TCRdb re-called the 5' RACE reads with MiXCR. The repertoire consists of around 580,000 distinct CDR3 sequences, with around 48% occurring once and the leading ten covering just under 25%. Sequenced input: blood. The sequence was obtained from a man older than 75 in good health. The chain links TRBV20-1 to TRBJ1-1; D remains unclear. The CDR3 loop is CSARDLASVTEAFF. The CDR3 DNA follows: TGCAGTGCTAGAGATCTAGCCAGTGTGACTGAAGCTTTCTTT.